This TCR beta chain was sequenced in a study of human T cells and chemical hapten exposure. From the 5' RACE reads, TCRdb called clonotypes with MiXCR, one entry per CDR3 protein. The table lists under 150,000 distinct CDR3 sequences, approximately 20% of them singletons. Trimming took off 6 bases at V and 7 bases at J, with 16 bases between the two ends. The CDR3 has 13 amino acids. Germline lookup yields CDR1 SNHLY and CDR2 FYNNEI. The study extracted total RNA from unfractionated whole blood. The receptor's source is a human donor in good health. The chain has TRBV2 and TRBJ2-7, with D tentatively TRBD2 (6 bases). The CDR3 coding sequence is TGTGCCAGCAGCACGGGACGAGCGGGTGAGCAGTACTTC. Protein product: CASSTGRAGEQYF.